The 6 T cell receptor beta chains presented below share a single source sample, sequenced in a study of cytomegalovirus exposure and HLA in healthy donors listed by TCRdb under 2017. Libraries were built with the immunoSEQ multiplex PCR assay. The multiplex PCR relied on a mix of 60 forward primers for TCR Vbeta segments and 13 reverse primers for TCR Jbeta segments. Entries here come from immuneACCESS through TCRdb and include only in-frame sequences with V and J called. Some clones fail to appear in such tables; in the studies checked, an unresolved V gene covers under half of the shortfall, and the cause of the remainder is unknown. Counted in this sample were about 89,000 clones; approximately 80% of them appeared once. Under 4.5% of the sample comes from the top ten. The material sequenced was PBMCs. Receptors were obtained from a female donor in good health and CMV-seropositive.

This chain uses TRBV4-2 with TRBJ2-7, with a possible D match to TRBD2 (6 bases). Per germline, CDR1 LGHNA and CDR2 YNFKEQ. The length of the CDR3 is 15 residues. The V and J ends lost 1 base and 0 bases respectively, with 10 bases between them. CDR3 protein: CASSQARGISYEQYF. The CDR3 bases are TGTGCCAGCAGCCAAGCTCGCGGGATCTCCTACGAGCAGTACTTC.

The chain recombines TRBV4-1 with TRBJ2-2; 8 nucleotides line up with TRBD1. CDR1 is MGHRA, CDR2 YSYEKL, per germline. Trimming at V came to 6 bases and at J to 5 bases, leaving 5 bases not matched to a gene. The CDR3 totals 14 residues. CDR3 DNA: TGCGCCAGCAGAATACAGGGGGGAACCGGGGAGCTGTTTTTT. This sequence encodes CASRIQGGTGELFF.

As DNA, the CDR3 is TGTGCCAGCAGCCCTTGGACAGGGCCCTACGAGCAGTACTTC. Amino acids: CASSPWTGPYEQYF. The V call is TRBV9, the J call TRBJ2-7; the match to TRBD1 covers 8 bases. V trimming: 4 bases; J trimming: 2 bases; junction bases outside the gene matches: 5. Germline values: CDR1 SGDLS, CDR2 YYNGEE. This CDR3 region has 14 residues.

The rearrangement joins TRBV5-6 to TRBJ1-2; 7 bases fit TRBD1. V was clipped by 2 bases and J by 7 bases; unmatched bases: 5. There are 13 residues in the CDR3. Germline CDR1 SGHDT, CDR2 YYEEEE. DNA of the CDR3: TGTGCCAGCAGCTTAAGCACAGGGGCTGGCTACACCTTC. Translation: CASSLSTGAGYTF.

CDR3 in amino acids: CASSLNAGASSTDTQYF. Written as DNA, the CDR3 is TGTGCCAGCAGCTTAAACGCGGGGGCGTCCAGCACAGATACGCAGTATTTT. J is TRBJ2-3 and V is TRBV7-2, with D perhaps matching TRBD2 (7 bases). With 2 bases removed from V and 0 bases from J, the gap between germline ends came to 15 bases. CDR1 is SGHTA, CDR2 FQGNSA, per germline. There are 17 residues in the CDR3.

The chain uses TRBV6-5 and TRBJ2-3; TRBD1 matches at 8 bases. Trimming removed 7 bases from V and 6 bases from J; junction bases left unmatched: 6. The CDR3 runs 13 residues. Looked up from germline, CDR1 is MNHEY and CDR2 is SVGAGI. CDR3 loop: CASTRGLGDTQYF. In DNA, the CDR3 is TGTGCCAGCACCAGGGGGCTTGGGGATACGCAGTATTTT.